Shown below are 16 T cell receptor beta chains from a single sample sequenced in a study of cytomegalovirus exposure and HLA in healthy donors. It was with 60 Vbeta and 13 Jbeta primers that the PCR ran. The assay was immunoSEQ multiplex PCR, and TCRdb's table has in-frame clones only and misses some. This sample has 150,000 to 200,000 clones, with around 80% found just once. Sequenced material: PBMCs. Source of these receptors: a woman aged 40 to 50 in good health and CMV-seronegative.

V gene TRBV5-1 combines with J gene TRBJ2-3; no firm D call. There are 12 residues in the CDR3. The germline CDR1 and CDR2 sequences are SGHRS and YFSETQ. V lost 2 bases and J lost 5, with 6 bases in between. The CDR3, as DNA: TGCGCCAGCAGCTTCCGCGAAGATACGCAGTATTTT. Protein product: CASSFREDTQYF. Variable domain in full (rest from reference TRBV5-1 and TRBJ2-3): KAGVTQTPRYLIKTRGQQVTLSCSPISGHRSVSWYQQTPGQGLQFLFEYFSETQRNKGNFPGRFSGRQFSNSRSEMNVSTLELGDSALYLCASSFREDTQYFGPGTRLTVL.

In its sample, this clone was seen a few times. The chain employs TRBV11-1 and TRBJ2-7; perhaps TRBD2 as D (6 bases). The V gene's germline CDR1 is SGHAT and CDR2 FQDESV (reference sequence). The V end lost 7 bases, the J end lost 5 bases, and 18 bases lay between the germline ends. This CDR3 spans 14 amino acids. As DNA, the CDR3 is TGTGCCAGCACTAAGACGCGGGAAATACACGAGCAGTACTTC. Protein sequence: CASTKTREIHEQYF.

This chain joins TRBV5-1 and TRBJ2-2, with TRBD1 matching over 7 bases. J lost 7 bases, V lost 4 bases, and 7 bases had no gene match. The CDR3 consists of 14 residues. The V gene's germline CDR1 is SGHRS and CDR2 YFSETQ. CDR3 DNA sequence: TGCGCCAGCAGCATTATACGGGACAGCGGGGAGCTGTTTTTT. Its protein product is CASSIIRDSGELFF.

V usage is TRBV9 and J usage is TRBJ2-7; D perhaps matches TRBD2 (6 bases). V lost 0 bases to trimming and J lost 2 bases, with 15 bases between them. This CDR3 is built from 16 residues. Germline CDR1 is SGDLS and CDR2 is YYNGEE. The chain's CDR3 is CASSVVSEGTTYEQYF. The CDR3 DNA is TGTGCCAGCAGCGTAGTATCGGAGGGAACAACCTACGAGCAGTACTTC.

This clone was detected a few times. The chain has TRBV19 and TRBJ1-1, with D perhaps TRBD1 (6 bases). This CDR3 has 18 amino acids. Germline CDR1 and CDR2: LNHDA and SQIVND (reference sequence). The V gene lost 0 bases and the J gene lost 5 bases, with 22 bases spanning the gap. CDR3 DNA sequence: TGTGCCAGTAGTATAGACCCGCGACTCAGGGGCCGAGGTACTGAAGCTTTCTTT. Amino acid sequence: CASSIDPRLRGRGTEAFF.

This clone has a handful of counts. The V and J genes are TRBV28 and TRBJ1-2, with D possibly matching TRBD1 (5 bases). The V gene lost 1 base and the J gene lost 4 bases, with 25 bases spanning the gap. The CDR3 runs to 19 residues. The germline V gene has CDR1 MDHEN and CDR2 SYDVKM. In DNA, the CDR3 is TGTGCCAGCAGTTTATCTTTTTTTTCCCAGACGGACACCGTCTATGGCTACACCTTC. Residues: CASSLSFFSQTDTVYGYTF.

The CDR3: CASSVSYTGEATDTQYF. CDR3 DNA sequence: TGTGCCAGCAGTGTCTCTTATACAGGGGAGGCGACAGATACGCAGTATTTT. The genes are TRBV6-4 and TRBJ2-3; a weak D match, TRBD1 (7 bases). Trimming took 4 bases from V and 3 from J, leaving 20 bases between them. CDR1 MRHNA and CDR2 SNTAGT come from the germline V gene. There are 17 residues in the CDR3.

The gene calls are TRBV11-2 and TRBJ1-2, with no clear D. CDR3 size: 14 residues. The V gene lost 3 bases and the J gene lost 4 bases, with 12 bases spanning the gap. Germline lookup yields CDR1 SGHAT and CDR2 FQNNGV. The CDR3 DNA reads as TGTGCCAGCAGCTTTGGCGGAGGCCTCTATGGCTACACCTTC. Translating gives CASSFGGGLYGYTF.

Only a few counts were recorded for this clone. The chain links TRBV4-3 to TRBJ2-5; 8 bases agree with TRBD1. This CDR3 comprises 13 residues. Germline V gene lookup returns CDR1 LGHNA and CDR2 YSLEER. With 5 bases clipped from V and 4 bases from J, the junction kept 3 bases outside the gene matches. The CDR3 DNA reads TGCGCCAGCAGCTACGACAGGGGAGAGACCCAGTACTTC. Protein product: CASSYDRGETQYF.

The J gene is TRBJ2-1, the V gene TRBV5-8; tentative D call: TRBD1 (6 bases). The CDR3 runs to 14 residues. Trimming took off 3 bases at V and 9 bases at J, with 16 bases between the two ends. Germline values: CDR1 SGHTS, CDR2 YDEGEE. The CDR3 region has the DNA TGTGCCAGCAGCTCAACGAGCGACAGGCTTGAGCAGTTCTTC. Translation gives CASSSTSDRLEQFF. Full variable domain (missing parts from reference TRBV5-8 and TRBJ2-1): EAGVTQSPTHLIKTRGQQATLRCSPISGHTSVYWYQQALGLGLQFLLWYDEGEERNRGNFPPRFSGRQFPNYSSELNVNALELEDSALYLCASSSTSDRLEQFFGPGTRLTVL.

Here the CDR3 DNA reads TGTGCCAGCAGCGTAGCAGACAGCCGGAACACCGGGGAGCTGTTTTTT. Protein: CASSVADSRNTGELFF. The chain is built from TRBV9 and TRBJ2-2, with a tentative D call TRBD1 (5 bases). The CDR3 has 16 residues. V was trimmed by 0 bases and J by 1 base, leaving 10 bases between them. Germline-derived CDR1 and CDR2 are SGDLS and YYNGEE.

This chain joins TRBV4-1 and TRBJ2-6; D is possibly TRBD1 (6 bases). Germline V CDR1 and CDR2: MGHRA, YSYEKL. V was cut by 0 bases and J by 0 bases, with 15 bases left in between. CDR3 length: 19 amino acids. CDR3 coding DNA: TGCGCCAGCAGCCAAGATAAGGGACATTTCGACTCTGGGGCCAACGTCCTGACTTTC. Residues: CASSQDKGHFDSGANVLTF.

The chain carries TRBV29-1 and TRBJ2-1; 7 bases agree with TRBD1. Germline V gives CDR1 SQVTM, CDR2 ANQGSEA. CDR3 length equals 14 residues. The V gene end was trimmed by 6 bases and the J gene end by 1 base; junction bases not matched to a gene: 6. The CDR3: CSVLDRVSYNEQFF. DNA of the CDR3: TGCAGCGTCTTAGACAGGGTATCCTACAATGAGCAGTTCTTC.

The chain is built from TRBV9 and TRBJ2-2; 7 positions agree with TRBD2. Germline V gene lookup returns CDR1 SGDLS and CDR2 YYNGEE. The CDR3 extends over 14 amino acids. The trim removed 2 bases at V and 6 bases at J, leaving 4 bases unmatched. The CDR3 loop is CASSVSGDSGELFF. DNA of the CDR3: TGTGCCAGCAGCGTCAGCGGGGATTCCGGGGAGCTGTTTTTT. The whole variable domain, filled in from reference TRBV9 and TRBJ2-2, reads DSGVTQTPKHLITATGQRVTLRCSPRSGDLSVYWYQQSLDQGLQFLIQYYNGEERAKGNILERFSAQQFPDLHSELNLSSLELGDSALYFCASSVSGDSGELFFGEGSRLTVL.

The chain combines TRBV4-1 with TRBJ2-1, with 8 bases lining up with TRBD2. Germline V CDR1 and CDR2: MGHRA, YSYEKL. The CDR3 covers 18 residues. J lost 2 bases, V lost 4 bases, and 13 bases had no gene match. In DNA, the CDR3 is TGCGCCAGCAGCCCCGGGGGATTCGCGGGAGGAACCTACAATGAGCAGTTCTTC. Translating gives CASSPGGFAGGTYNEQFF.

The rearrangement links TRBV5-4 to TRBJ2-3; D may be TRBD2 (5 bases). CDR3 length equals 15 residues. V lost 0 bases and J lost 2, with 10 bases in between. Germline-derived CDR1 and CDR2 are SGHNT and YYREEE (reference sequence). The CDR3 is CASSLGEFLTDTQYF. CDR3 bases: TGTGCCAGCAGCTTGGGGGAGTTCCTCACAGATACGCAGTATTTT.